This T cell receptor beta chain was identified during a study of spatial heterogeneity in lung cancer (dated by TCRdb to between 2018 and 2021). Looking at the study overall: Beta-chain transcripts were consistently detected in greater numbers than alpha-chain transcripts, which likely reflected higher beta-chain transcript abundance. In the raw uncorrected reads, each unique combination of TCR and UMI appeared more than ten times on average. In non-small cell lung cancer, the study quantitatively compared TCR alpha and beta repertoires across several tumor regions, matched nontumor lung, and blood. Both alpha and beta chains were TCR-sequenced in 200 or so tumor regions, fewer than 80 matched nontumor lung samples and more than 50 PBMC samples obtained at surgery. TCR repertoire features were related to nonsynonymous mutation counts determined by whole-exome sequencing of tumor tissue.

CDR1 and CDR2, looked up from the germline V gene, are SNHLY and FYNNEI. Inclusive of the bounding cysteine and phenylalanine, the CDR3 is 13 residues long. Of the read, only the CDR3 DNA is kept; its 39 bases are in frame from base 1. The junction shows trimming of 0 bases on V and 5 bases on J, plus 4 bases between the germline ends. Here is what the overall study found, with its caveats: Ubiquitous expanded tumor TCRs showed up in blood more often at tumor resection than at routine follow-up. Additional single-cell paired TCR alpha and beta sequencing was considered necessary to confirm, at a functional level, the hypothesis that regional TCRs recognize regional mutations.

This clonotype was picked up a small number of times. No antigen is known for it. No quality values exist for individual bases; no much larger clone is one base distant. The time point tag for this specimen amounts to: sample taken at primary tumor resection. Without any cell sorting, TCR sequencing was performed on whole RNA extracted either from tumor and nontumor lung tissue or from cryopreserved PBMC samples. The donors were some 70 patients from the lung TRACERx cohort who had early-stage, untreated non-small cell lung cancer. Patients were selected for TCR sequencing only if sufficient RNA was available from at least two tumor regions. Library preparation employed 5' RACE. The sequencer listed for this sample is NextSeq 500. In the TCR library protocol, a unique molecular identifier was attached to each TCR cDNA molecule so that PCR and sequencing errors could be corrected. From the authors' description of their analysis: TCR identification, UMI-based error correction and CDR3 extraction were performed with Decombinator tools. TCRs above a frequency of 2 per 1,000, corresponding to the top 1% of the tumor frequency distribution, were defined as expanded. Renyi diversity was computed with the R vegan package after each repertoire had been subsampled 100 times to 5,000 TCRs. CDR3 similarity networks were built from amino acid triplet string-kernel similarity, connecting CDR3s with pairwise similarity above 0.82. The raw public data were reprocessed by TCRdb itself: fastp quality trimming at Q25, MiXCR clonotype calling, in-frame beta chains only. Here each entry gathers all rows of one CDR3 protein and keeps the most common genes and DNA. TCRdb assigned the V and J calls; the authors' analysis was not used. Here the sample has 85,000 to 100,000 distinct CDR3 sequences; about 12% occur a single time. More than 40% of the sample lies in the top ten.

The V gene is TRBV2 and the J gene is TRBJ2-2; the D gene identity is not certain. The sample consisted of PBMCs, taken at surgery. The sequence came from a male donor with early-stage non-small cell lung cancer. The nucleotide sequence is given as TGTGCCAGCAGTGAAGCAGGGACCGGGGAGCTGTTTTTT. Translated, this is CASSEAGTGELFF. Reference TRBV2 and TRBJ2-2 genes cover what lies past the CDR3, so the full variable domain is EPEVTQTPSHQVTQMGQEVILRCVPISNHLYFYWYRQILGQKVEFLVSFYNNEISEKSEIFDDQFSVERPDGSNFTLKIRSTKLEDSAMYFCASSEAGTGELFFGEGSRLTVL.